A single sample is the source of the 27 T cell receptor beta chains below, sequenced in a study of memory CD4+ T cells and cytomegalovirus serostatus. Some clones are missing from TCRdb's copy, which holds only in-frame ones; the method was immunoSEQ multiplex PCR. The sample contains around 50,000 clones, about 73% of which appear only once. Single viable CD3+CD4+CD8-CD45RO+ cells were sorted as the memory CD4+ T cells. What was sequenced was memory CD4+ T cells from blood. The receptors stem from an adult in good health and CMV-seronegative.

In DNA, the CDR3 is TGCGCCAGCAGCAGTGGGACAGGAATAGGTCCCTATAATTCACCCCTCCACTTT. The encoded protein is CASSSGTGIGPYNSPLHF. The chain links TRBV5-1 to TRBJ1-6, with 8 positions matching TRBD1. This CDR3 spans 18 amino acids. CDR1 and CDR2 from the germline V gene are SGHRS and YFSETQ. V dropped 4 bases and J dropped 2; count of bases not matched to a gene: 11.

This CDR3 is CASSAWTGDTEAFF. Here the CDR3 DNA reads TGCGCCAGCAGCGCCTGGACGGGGGACACTGAAGCTTTCTTT. This chain uses TRBV5-1 with TRBJ1-1; a weak D match, TRBD1 (5 bases). The germline V and J ends were trimmed by 4 bases and 3 bases, with 13 bases remaining between them. In germline, CDR1 is SGHRS, CDR2 YFSETQ. The CDR3 has 14 amino acids.

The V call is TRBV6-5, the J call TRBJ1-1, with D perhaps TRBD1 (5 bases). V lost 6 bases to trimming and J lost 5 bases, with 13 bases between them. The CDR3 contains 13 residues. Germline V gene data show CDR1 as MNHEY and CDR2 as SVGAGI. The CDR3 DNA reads TGTGCCAGCAGGGCAGGGCGTGGAACTGAAGCTTTCTTT. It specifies CASRAGRGTEAFF.

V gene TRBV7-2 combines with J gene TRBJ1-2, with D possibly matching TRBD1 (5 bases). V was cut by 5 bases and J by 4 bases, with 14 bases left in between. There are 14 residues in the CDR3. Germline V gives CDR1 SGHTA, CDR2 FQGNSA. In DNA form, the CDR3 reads TGTGCCAGCAGCCTGAGGGGCGCGATCTATGGCTACACCTTC. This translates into CASSLRGAIYGYTF.

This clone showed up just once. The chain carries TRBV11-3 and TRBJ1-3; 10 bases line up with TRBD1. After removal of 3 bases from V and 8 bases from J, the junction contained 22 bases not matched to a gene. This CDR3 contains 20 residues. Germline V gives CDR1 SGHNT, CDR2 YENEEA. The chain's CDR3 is CASSFSGKFGSTGGGHTIYF. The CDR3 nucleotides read TGTGCCAGCAGCTTCTCAGGAAAATTCGGGTCGACAGGGGGCGGACACACCATATATTTT.

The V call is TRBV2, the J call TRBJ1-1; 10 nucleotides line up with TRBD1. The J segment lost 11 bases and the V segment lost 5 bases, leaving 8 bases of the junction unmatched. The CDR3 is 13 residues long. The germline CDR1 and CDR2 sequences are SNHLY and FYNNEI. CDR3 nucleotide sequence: TGTGCCAGCAGTCTCCCGGTGGGACAGGGGGCTTTCTTT. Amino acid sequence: CASSLPVGQGAFF.

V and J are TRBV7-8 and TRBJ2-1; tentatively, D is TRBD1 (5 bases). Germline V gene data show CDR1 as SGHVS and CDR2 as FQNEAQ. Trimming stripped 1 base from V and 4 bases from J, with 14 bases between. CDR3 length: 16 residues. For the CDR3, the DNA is TGTGCCAGCAGCTTAGAGCTGGGGCGTCCGTACAATGAGCAGTTCTTC. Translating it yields CASSLELGRPYNEQFF. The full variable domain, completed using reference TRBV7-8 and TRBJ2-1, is GAGVSQSPRYKVAKRGQDVALRCDPISGHVSLFWYQQALGQGPEFLTYFQNEAQLDKSGLPSDRFFAERPEGSVSTLKIQRTQQEDSAVYLCASSLELGRPYNEQFFGPGTRLTVL.

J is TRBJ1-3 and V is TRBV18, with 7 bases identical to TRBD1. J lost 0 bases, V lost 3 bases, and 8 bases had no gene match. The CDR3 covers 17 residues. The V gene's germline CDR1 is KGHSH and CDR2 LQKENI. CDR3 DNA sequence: TGTGCCAGCTCACCGGGACCGGGACAGCTCTCTGGAAACACCATATATTTT. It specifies CASSPGPGQLSGNTIYF.

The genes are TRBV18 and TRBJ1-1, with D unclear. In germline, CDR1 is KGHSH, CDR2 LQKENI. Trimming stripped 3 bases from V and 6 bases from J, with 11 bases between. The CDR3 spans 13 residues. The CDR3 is CASSPLRDAEAFF. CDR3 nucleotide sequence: TGTGCCAGCTCACCCTTAAGGGATGCTGAAGCTTTCTTT.

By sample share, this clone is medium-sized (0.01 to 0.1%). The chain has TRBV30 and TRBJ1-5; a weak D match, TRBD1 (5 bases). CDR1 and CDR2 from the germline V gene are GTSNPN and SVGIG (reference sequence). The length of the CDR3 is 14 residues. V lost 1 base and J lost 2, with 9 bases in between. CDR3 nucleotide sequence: TGTGCCTGGAGTGGGCAGGGAGGCAATCAGCCCCAGCATTTT. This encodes CAWSGQGGNQPQHF.

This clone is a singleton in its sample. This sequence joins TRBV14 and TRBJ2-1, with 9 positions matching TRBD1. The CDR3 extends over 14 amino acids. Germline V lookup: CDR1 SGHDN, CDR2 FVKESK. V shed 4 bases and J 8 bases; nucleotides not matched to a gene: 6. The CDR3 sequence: CASSRDRVRDEQFF. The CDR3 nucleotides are TGTGCCAGCAGCCGGGACAGGGTTCGGGATGAGCAGTTCTTC.

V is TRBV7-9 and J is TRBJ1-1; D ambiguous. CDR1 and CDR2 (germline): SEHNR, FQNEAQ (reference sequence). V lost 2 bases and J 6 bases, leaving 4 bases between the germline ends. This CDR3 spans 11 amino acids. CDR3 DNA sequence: TGTGCCAGCAGCTTACGGGCTGAAGCTTTCTTT. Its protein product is CASSLRAEAFF.

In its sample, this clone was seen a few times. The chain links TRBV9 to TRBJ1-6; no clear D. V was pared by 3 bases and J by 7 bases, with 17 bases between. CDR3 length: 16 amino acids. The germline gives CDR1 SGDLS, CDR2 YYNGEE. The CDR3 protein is CASSAGHSPGNSPLHF. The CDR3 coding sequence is TGTGCCAGCAGCGCCGGCCATTCCCCCGGGAATTCACCCCTCCACTTT.

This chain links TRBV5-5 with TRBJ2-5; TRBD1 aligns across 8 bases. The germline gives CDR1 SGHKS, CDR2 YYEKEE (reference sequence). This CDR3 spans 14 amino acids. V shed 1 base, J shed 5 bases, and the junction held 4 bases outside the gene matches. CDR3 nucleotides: TGTGCCAGCAGCTTGCAGGGGGCTCGCGAGACCCAGTACTTC. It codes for CASSLQGARETQYF.

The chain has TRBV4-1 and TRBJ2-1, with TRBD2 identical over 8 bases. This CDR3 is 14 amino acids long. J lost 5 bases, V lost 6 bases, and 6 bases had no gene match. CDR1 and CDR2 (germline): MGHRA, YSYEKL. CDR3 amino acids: CASRQIAGHNEQFF. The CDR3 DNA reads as TGCGCCAGCAGACAGATAGCGGGGCACAATGAGCAGTTCTTC.

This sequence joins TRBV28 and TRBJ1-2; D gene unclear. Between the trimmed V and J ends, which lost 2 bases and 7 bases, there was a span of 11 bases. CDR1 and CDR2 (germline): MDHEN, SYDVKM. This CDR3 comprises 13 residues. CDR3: CASSLPPSSGYTF. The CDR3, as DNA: TGTGCCAGCAGTTTACCCCCTTCGAGTGGCTACACCTTC.

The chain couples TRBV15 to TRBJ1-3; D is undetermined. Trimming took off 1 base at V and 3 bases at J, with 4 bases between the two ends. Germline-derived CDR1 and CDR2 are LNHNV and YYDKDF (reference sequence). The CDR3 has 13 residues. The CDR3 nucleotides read TGTGCCACCAGCAGAGCAAGTGGAAACACCATATATTTT. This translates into CATSRASGNTIYF.

The CDR3 nucleotides read TGTGCCAGCAGCTTAGGAACGGGACTAGCGGGGGGTTTTTTCTTC. Protein sequence: CASSLGTGLAGGFFF. This chain uses TRBV7-8 with TRBJ2-1; TRBD2 aligns across 15 bases. Per the germline V gene, CDR1 is SGHVS and CDR2 is FQNEAQ. The length of the CDR3 is 15 residues. V lost 1 base to trimming and J lost 16 bases; unmatched junction nucleotides: 8.

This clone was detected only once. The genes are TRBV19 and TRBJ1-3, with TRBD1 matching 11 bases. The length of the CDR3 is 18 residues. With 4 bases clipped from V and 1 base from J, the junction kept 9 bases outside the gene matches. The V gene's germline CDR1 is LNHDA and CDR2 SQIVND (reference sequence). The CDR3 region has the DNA TGTGCCAGTAGTACCGCCGGGACAGGGGGACTTTCTGGAAACACCATATATTTT. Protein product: CASSTAGTGGLSGNTIYF.

CDR3 amino acids: CATRGSGPNTGELFF. The CDR3 nucleotides read TGTGCCACCCGCGGGAGCGGACCGAACACCGGGGAGCTGTTTTTT. This chain joins TRBV6-1 and TRBJ2-2, with 7 nucleotides matching TRBD2. CDR1 is MNHNS, CDR2 SASEGT, per germline. The CDR3 is made up of 15 amino acids. The ends lost 10 bases at V and 0 bases at J; junction bases unmatched: 8.

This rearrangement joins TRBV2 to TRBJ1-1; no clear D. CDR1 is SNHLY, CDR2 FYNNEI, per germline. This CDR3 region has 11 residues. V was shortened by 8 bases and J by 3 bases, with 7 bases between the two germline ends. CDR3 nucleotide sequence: TGTGCCAGCGGGATATACACTGAAGCTTTCTTT. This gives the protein CASGIYTEAFF.

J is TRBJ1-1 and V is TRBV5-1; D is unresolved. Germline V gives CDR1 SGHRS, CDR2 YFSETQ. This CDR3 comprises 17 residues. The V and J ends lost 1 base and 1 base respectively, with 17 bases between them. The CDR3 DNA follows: TGCGCCAGCAGCTTGTCGGCAAGGCTCGGTAGGAACACTGAAGCTTTCTTT. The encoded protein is CASSLSARLGRNTEAFF.

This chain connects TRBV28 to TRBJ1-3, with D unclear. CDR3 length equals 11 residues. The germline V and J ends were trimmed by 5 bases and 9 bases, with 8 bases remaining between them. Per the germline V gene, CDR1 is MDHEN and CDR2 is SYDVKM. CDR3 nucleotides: TGTGCCAGCAGTACGGTCCGCACCATATATTTT. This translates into CASSTVRTIYF.

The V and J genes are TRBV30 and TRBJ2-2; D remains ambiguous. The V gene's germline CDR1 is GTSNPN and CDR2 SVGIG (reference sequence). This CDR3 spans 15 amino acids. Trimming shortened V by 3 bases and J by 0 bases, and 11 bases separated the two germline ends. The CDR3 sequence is CAWRDLGPNTGELFF. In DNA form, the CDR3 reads TGTGCCTGGAGAGATTTAGGGCCGAACACCGGGGAGCTGTTTTTT.

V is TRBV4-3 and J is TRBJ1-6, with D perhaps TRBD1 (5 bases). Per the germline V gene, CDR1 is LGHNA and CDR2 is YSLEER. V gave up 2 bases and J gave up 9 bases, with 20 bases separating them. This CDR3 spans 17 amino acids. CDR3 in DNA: TGCGCCAGCAGCCAAAGATTTGGGGGTGGCGACCTTTCACCCCTCCACTTT. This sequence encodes CASSQRFGGGDLSPLHF.

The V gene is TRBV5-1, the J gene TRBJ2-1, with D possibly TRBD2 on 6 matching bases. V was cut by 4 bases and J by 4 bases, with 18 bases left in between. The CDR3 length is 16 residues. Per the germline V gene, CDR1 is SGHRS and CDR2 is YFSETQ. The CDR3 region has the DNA TGCGCCAGCAGCGTCTTGGCGGCGGGGAATTACAATGAGCAGTTCTTC. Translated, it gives CASSVLAAGNYNEQFF.

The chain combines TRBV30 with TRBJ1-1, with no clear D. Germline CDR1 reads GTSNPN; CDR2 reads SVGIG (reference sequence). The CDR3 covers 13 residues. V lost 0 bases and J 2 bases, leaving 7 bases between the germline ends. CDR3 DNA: TGTGCCTGGAGTGTACTAGGTAACACTGAAGCTTTCTTT. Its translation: CAWSVLGNTEAFF.